These 25 T cell receptor beta chains were all obtained from the same sample, sequenced in a study of T cells after yellow fever vaccination. TCRdb recomputed calls from the 5' RACE reads with MiXCR, one row per CDR3 protein. The sample lists 350,000 to 450,000 distinct CDR3 sequences; roughly 6.1% were seen once. The sequencing used PBMCs, collected 5 days after the yellow fever booster vaccination. The source of these receptors is a man aged 30 to 39 who received the YFV17D yellow fever vaccine.

This clonotype was recorded a few times. This sequence joins TRBV19 and TRBJ2-3, with TRBD2 as a possible D gene (5 bases). Germline loops: CDR1 LNHDA, CDR2 SQIVND (reference sequence). V was cut by 5 bases and J by 4 bases, with 16 bases left in between. The CDR3 length is 15 residues. In nucleotides, the CDR3 is TGTGCCAGTAGTCGAACTAGAGAAGTTCCAGATACGCAGTATTTT. This gives the protein CASSRTREVPDTQYF.

The chain links TRBV24-1 to TRBJ2-1; 10 positions match TRBD2. The CDR3 contains 16 residues. V was pared by 2 bases and J by 6 bases, with 6 bases of the junction left unmatched. The germline V gene encodes CDR1 KGHDR and CDR2 SFDVKD. This CDR3 reads CATSDSIAGGLNEQFF. In DNA, the CDR3 is TGTGCCACCAGTGATTCCATAGCGGGAGGCCTCAATGAGCAGTTCTTC.

This clonotype turned up a few times. The V gene is TRBV5-1, the J gene TRBJ2-3; D tentatively reads TRBD1 or TRBD2 (6 bases each). The CDR3 is 13 residues long. Germline assignment: CDR1 SGHRS and CDR2 YFSETQ. V was cut by 7 bases and J by 4 bases, with 13 bases left in between. This CDR3 is CASGTGRPDTQYF. The CDR3 coding sequence is TGCGCCAGCGGCACAGGGAGGCCAGATACGCAGTATTTT. The full variable domain, with the rest looked up from reference TRBV5-1 and TRBJ2-3, is KAGVTQTPRYLIKTRGQQVTLSCSPISGHRSVSWYQQTPGQGLQFLFEYFSETQRNKGNFPGRFSGRQFSNSRSEMNVSTLELGDSALYLCASGTGRPDTQYFGPGTRLTVL.

As concerns this clonotype: A much larger clone sits a single nucleotide away, making a read error possible. The V and J genes are TRBV19 and TRBJ2-6; 7 bases fit TRBD1. CDR3 length: 17 residues. V was clipped by 11 bases and J by 2 bases; unmatched bases: 15. From germline, CDR1 is LNHDA and CDR2 SQIVND (reference sequence). The CDR3 region is CAGTPPGQAAGANVLTF. DNA for the CDR3: TGTGCCGGTACCCCCCCCGGACAGGCGGCTGGGGCCAACGTCCTGACTTTC.

A few counts support this clonotype. The chain combines TRBV7-3 with TRBJ2-3, with 7 bases lining up with TRBD2. V gave up 5 bases and J gave up 5 bases; unmatched junction bases: 7. This CDR3 is 14 amino acids long. The germline V gene encodes CDR1 SGHTA and CDR2 FQGTGA. The CDR3 region has the DNA TGTGCCAGCAGCCTGCTCGGACTAGAAGATACGCAGTATTTT. It translates to CASSLLGLEDTQYF.

The J gene is TRBJ2-1, the V gene TRBV5-6, with 9 bases identical to TRBD1. Germline values: CDR1 SGHDT, CDR2 YYEEEE. The CDR3 is 14 residues long. V was pared by 5 bases and J by 7 bases, with 7 bases of the junction left unmatched. The CDR3 region has the DNA TGTGCCAGCAGTAAGACAGGGGGAGGTAATGAGCAGTTCTTC. The encoded protein is CASSKTGGGNEQFF.

This clonotype was seen a handful of times. The J gene is TRBJ2-4, the V gene TRBV6-1; 10 bases are a match to TRBD2. Per the germline V gene, CDR1 is MNHNS and CDR2 is SASEGT. The CDR3 has 15 residues. After removal of 9 bases from V and 9 bases from J, the junction contained 14 bases not matched to a gene. The CDR3 DNA reads TGTGCCAGTTCTCGTGGGGCTAGCGGGAGTGGCATTCAGTACTTC. Encoded protein: CASSRGASGSGIQYF.

This clonotype has only a few counts. The chain uses TRBV11-2 and TRBJ2-2, with D tentatively TRBD1 (6 bases). The germline V gene encodes CDR1 SGHAT and CDR2 FQNNGV. Trimming left V 6 bases short and J 5 bases short, with 19 bases between. This CDR3 region has 16 residues. Here the CDR3 DNA reads TGTGCCAGCAGTCTAGCCCTCCTCCAGGGGACCGGGGAGCTGTTTTTT. Amino acids: CASSLALLQGTGELFF.

The V and J genes are TRBV3-1 and TRBJ1-2; 9 positions match TRBD1. J gave up 10 bases and V 4 bases, and 7 bases lay outside the gene matches. The germline V gene encodes CDR1 LGHDT and CDR2 YNNKEL (reference sequence). The CDR3 length is 13 residues. The CDR3 region is CASSPGTGKHYTF. The CDR3 DNA follows: TGTGCCAGCAGCCCAGGGACAGGGAAACACTACACCTTC.

The V gene is TRBV29-1, the J gene TRBJ1-1; 7 bases agree with TRBD1. V dropped 5 bases and J dropped 2; count of bases not matched to a gene: 5. Germline loops: CDR1 SQVTM, CDR2 ANQGSEA. CDR3 length equals 13 residues. CDR3 region: CSVKGQLNTEAFF. DNA of the CDR3: TGCAGCGTTAAGGGACAGCTTAACACTGAAGCTTTCTTT.

This clonotype was seen at least ten times. DNA of the CDR3: TGTGCCAGCAGTGTGCTCGGGAGAAGCACAGATACGCAGTATTTT. It codes for CASSVLGRSTDTQYF. The chain carries TRBV6-1 and TRBJ2-3; D possibly corresponds to TRBD2 (6 bases). The germline V gene encodes CDR1 MNHNS and CDR2 SASEGT. The CDR3 is 15 residues long. Between the trimmed V and J ends, which lost 4 bases and 0 bases, there was a span of 11 bases.

This clonotype was observed a few times. V usage is TRBV7-2 and J usage is TRBJ1-2; D gene unclear. Trimming removed 0 bases from V and 0 bases from J, with 11 bases in between. The CDR3 consists of 16 residues. Germline V gene lookup returns CDR1 SGHTA and CDR2 FQGNSA. The DNA for the CDR3 is TGTGCCAGCAGCTTAGCGAGCGGCGTAGCTAACTATGGCTACACCTTC. Residues: CASSLASGVANYGYTF.

The sample holds many counts of this clonotype. V usage is TRBV25-1 and J usage is TRBJ1-2; no clear D. Germline V gene data show CDR1 as MGHDK and CDR2 as SYGVNS. The ends were cut back, 2 bases at V and 8 bases at J, with 9 bases in the middle. The CDR3 length is 12 residues. As DNA, the CDR3 is TGTGCCAGCAGTGAAGGGGAAGGGGGCTACACCTTC. Translation: CASSEGEGGYTF.

This clonotype was observed many times. The rearrangement uses TRBV10-3 and TRBJ2-3; 9 bases line up with TRBD1. Unmatched junction bases numbered 6, after V lost 8 bases and J lost 0 bases. Germline V gene sequence: CDR1 ENHRY, CDR2 SYGVKD. The CDR3 is 15 amino acids. The CDR3 coding sequence is TGTGCCATCGGCTCGGGACAGGGTAGCACAGATACGCAGTATTTT. Amino acids: CAIGSGQGSTDTQYF.

There are many counts of this clonotype. V and J are TRBV29-1 and TRBJ2-1; D is possibly TRBD1 (5 bases). The germline CDR1 and CDR2 sequences are SQVTM and ANQGSEA. The CDR3 covers 13 residues. CDR3 in DNA: TGCAGTGGCGACAGATACTCCTACAATGAGCAGTTCTTC. Protein: CSGDRYSYNEQFF.

The chain combines TRBV5-1 with TRBJ1-1, with a tentative D call TRBD1 (6 bases). Trimming removed 0 bases at V and 6 bases at J, with 12 bases between. CDR3 length equals 14 residues. Germline V gives CDR1 SGHRS, CDR2 YFSETQ. CDR3: CASSLVTGAAEAFF. The DNA for the CDR3 is TGCGCCAGCAGCTTGGTGACGGGGGCTGCTGAAGCTTTCTTT.

Only a few counts were recorded for this clonotype. The V and J genes are TRBV20-1 and TRBJ2-2; D is undetermined. The CDR3 is made up of 10 amino acids. CDR1 is DFQATT and CDR2 is SNEGSKA in the germline V gene (reference sequence). V was pared by 3 bases and J by 7 bases, with 3 bases between. The CDR3 is CSASDGELFF. The CDR3 DNA sequence: TGCAGTGCTAGTGACGGGGAGCTGTTTTTT.

About this clonotype: A much larger clone differs by one base, so this may be a read error. This sequence joins TRBV7-9 and TRBJ2-2; unclear D gene. V dropped 3 bases and J dropped 3 bases, with 8 bases sitting between them. This CDR3 has 14 amino acids. The germline V gene encodes CDR1 SEHNR and CDR2 FQNEAQ (reference sequence). CDR3 region: CASSFSLDTGELFF. CDR3 coding DNA: TGTGCCAGCAGCTTTAGCTTAGACACCGGGGAGCTGTTTTTT.

This CDR3 is CASSQAWTGGLTGELFF. The CDR3 bases are TGTGCCAGCAGCCAAGCGTGGACGGGAGGCTTAACCGGGGAGCTGTTTTTT. The chain joins TRBV4-2 to TRBJ2-2, with 7 bases fitting TRBD2. The CDR3 has 17 amino acids. J lost 5 bases, V lost 1 base, and 10 bases had no gene match. The germline gives CDR1 LGHNA, CDR2 YNFKEQ.

This clonotype appeared a few times. The V gene is TRBV7-2, the J gene TRBJ2-1; no definite D call. Germline V gene data show CDR1 as SGHTA and CDR2 as FQGNSA. The CDR3 totals 15 residues. V was cut by 0 bases and J by 3 bases, with 9 bases left in between. The CDR3: CASSLALPSYNEQFF. In nucleotides, the CDR3 is TGTGCCAGCAGCTTAGCGTTGCCTAGCTACAATGAGCAGTTCTTC.

This clonotype was seen many times. The chain uses TRBV7-2 and TRBJ2-7, with 10 bases matching TRBD2. CDR3 length: 15 residues. J lost 2 bases, V lost 5 bases, and 6 bases had no gene match. Germline lookup yields CDR1 SGHTA and CDR2 FQGNSA. The CDR3 is CASSPGTSVPYEQYF. CDR3 sequence (DNA): TGTGCCAGCAGCCCCGGGACTAGCGTCCCCTACGAGCAGTACTTC. Together with reference TRBV7-2 and TRBJ2-7, the CDR3 gives the full variable domain: GAGVSQSPSNKVTEKGKDVELRCDPISGHTALYWYRQSLGQGLEFLIYFQGNSAPDKSGLPSDRFSAERTGGSVSTLTIQRTQQEDSAVYLCASSPGTSVPYEQYFGPGTRLTVT.

V gene TRBV7-9 combines with J gene TRBJ1-2; 8 bases fit TRBD1. This CDR3 is 14 amino acids long. CDR1 and CDR2 (germline): SEHNR, FQNEAQ (reference sequence). After removal of 5 bases from V and 8 bases from J, the junction contained 10 bases not matched to a gene. The CDR3 DNA reads TGTGCCAGCAGCCCACCGGACAGGGAGGGCGGCTACACCTTC. Translating it yields CASSPPDREGGYTF.

This clonotype has ten or more counts. The chain combines TRBV6-4 with TRBJ2-2; 8 nucleotides agree with TRBD2. The trim removed 7 bases at V and 7 bases at J, leaving 8 bases unmatched. CDR1 and CDR2 (germline): MRHNA, SNTAGT. This CDR3 has 14 amino acids. The CDR3 DNA is TGTGCCAGCATGTACGGGAGGGCCGGCGGGGAGCTGTTTTTT. Protein product: CASMYGRAGGELFF.

This rearrangement joins TRBV5-4 to TRBJ2-2, with D possibly being TRBD1 or TRBD2 (5 bases each). The CDR3 runs to 14 residues. The germline CDR1 and CDR2 sequences are SGHNT and YYREEE (reference sequence). Trimming left V 1 base short and J 4 bases short, with 8 bases between. The CDR3 nucleotides read TGTGCCAGCAGCTTGACGGGGCTCACCGGGGAGCTGTTTTTT. It translates to CASSLTGLTGELFF.

The chain couples TRBV27 to TRBJ2-6; perhaps TRBD2 as D (6 bases). The CDR3 has 16 amino acids. Germline CDR1 MNHEY, CDR2 SMNVEV (reference sequence). V was pared by 5 bases and J by 0 bases, with 11 bases between. The CDR3 protein is CASSRGTDSGANVLTF. The CDR3 DNA reads as TGTGCCAGCAGTCGGGGGACGGACTCTGGGGCCAACGTCCTGACTTTC.